The rows below give T cell receptor beta chains drawn from one sample of a study of T cell responses to AZD1222 COVID-19 vaccine. The data were produced by immunoSEQ multiplex PCR, yet TCRdb's version contains in-frame clones alone and is incomplete. The sample contains roughly 96,000 clones, more than 75% of which appear only once. Sequenced here: peripheral blood, sampled 28 days after the second AZD1222 dose. These receptors all come from an adult who received the AZD1222 COVID-19 vaccine. Both conserved end residues are part of each CDR3. D genes are given only for firm matches. Expanded clones are given a class, and other clones once, few, many or no size at all.

>TRBV19|.|TRBD1|TRBJ1-6
CASSIDPPVGTGQGSYNSPLHF
TGTGCCAGTAGTATAGATCCCCCGGTGGGGACAGGACAGGGGTCCTATAATTCACCCCTCCACTTT
>TRBV7-6|.|.|TRBJ1-2
CASSPNRGMDGYTF
TGTGCCAGCAGCCCTAACCGGGGAATGGATGGCTACACCTTC
>TRBV3-1/TRBV3-2|few|.|TRBJ2-7
CASSQLHGGPYEQYF
TGTGCCAGCAGCCAACTTCATGGCGGACCCTACGAGCAGTACTTC
>TRBV18|.|.|TRBJ2-1
CASSPQGNEQFF
TGTGCCAGCTCACCACAGGGGAATGAGCAGTTCTTC
>TRBV19|.|.|TRBJ2-2
CASSIPQKRPTGELFF
TGTGCCAGTAGTATCCCCCAAAAACGTCCTACCGGGGAGCTGTTTTTT
>TRBV6-2/TRBV6-3|.|.|TRBJ2-1
CASSRGSSLYNGEQFF
TGTGCCAGCAGTCGAGGCTCCTCCCTCTACAATGGTGAGCAGTTCTTC
>TRBV3-1/TRBV3-2|.|.|TRBJ1-4
CASSQDRYFNEKLFF
TGTGCCAGCAGCCAAGATAGGTACTTTAATGAAAAACTGTTTTTT
>TRBV11-2|.|.|TRBJ2-1
CASISLGTSYNEQFF
TGTGCCAGCATCTCCCTCGGGACTTCCTACAATGAGCAGTTCTTC
>TRBV5-6|.|.|TRBJ2-5
CASSLAGETQYF
TGTGCCAGCAGCTTGGCCGGGGAGACCCAGTACTTC
>TRBV5-1|.|TRBD1|TRBJ1-1
CASSRGTGGRTTEAFF
TGCGCCAGCAGCCGCGGGACAGGGGGCCGGACCACTGAAGCTTTCTTT
>TRBV5-8|.|.|TRBJ1-3
CASSRRLSSSGNTIYF
TGTGCCAGCAGCCGACGATTGTCTAGCTCTGGAAACACCATATATTTT
>TRBV27|.|.|TRBJ1-2
CASSPSEGDYGYTF
TGTGCCAGCAGCCCCTCCGAGGGTGACTATGGCTACACCTTC
>TRBV3-1/TRBV3-2|once|TRBD1|TRBJ1-1
CASSQSDRGIAEAFF
TGTGCCAGCAGCCAATCCGACAGGGGTATCGCTGAAGCTTTCTTT
>TRBV11-3|.|TRBD2|TRBJ2-5
CASTSGGLLQETQYF
TGTGCCAGCACTAGCGGGGGGCTTCTCCAAGAGACCCAGTACTTC